This T cell receptor (beta chain) emerged from a study of blood T cell repertoires in COVID-19. Overall study context: Donors in the United States, Italy and Spain gave samples during acute or convalescent COVID-19. PBMCs, B-cell-depleted T cells, or T cells were the source of the cDNA or gDNA that made up the material.

V lost 2 bases to trimming and J lost 7 bases, with 12 bases between them. The CDR3 covers 13 residues. CDR1 is MNHEY, CDR2 SVGEGT, per germline. Authors' methods: How many nucleated cells were present was estimated from reference gene primer amplification. The table came from immunoSEQ multiplex PCR; TCRdb's copy has only in-frame clones and leaves some out. V, J and clone size derive from that table, while D and trimming were established from the DNA sequence. The sample has around 58,000 clones; nearly 90% are singletons. V and J are TRBV6-2 or TRBV6-3 and TRBJ2-7; D is possibly TRBD1 (6 bases). The sample taken for sequencing was peripheral blood. The clonotype originates from a man in his sixties with active COVID-19. The CDR3 loop reads CASSYLRGGEQYF. In nucleotides, the CDR3 is TGTGCCAGCAGTTACCTCAGGGGTGGTGAGCAGTACTTC.